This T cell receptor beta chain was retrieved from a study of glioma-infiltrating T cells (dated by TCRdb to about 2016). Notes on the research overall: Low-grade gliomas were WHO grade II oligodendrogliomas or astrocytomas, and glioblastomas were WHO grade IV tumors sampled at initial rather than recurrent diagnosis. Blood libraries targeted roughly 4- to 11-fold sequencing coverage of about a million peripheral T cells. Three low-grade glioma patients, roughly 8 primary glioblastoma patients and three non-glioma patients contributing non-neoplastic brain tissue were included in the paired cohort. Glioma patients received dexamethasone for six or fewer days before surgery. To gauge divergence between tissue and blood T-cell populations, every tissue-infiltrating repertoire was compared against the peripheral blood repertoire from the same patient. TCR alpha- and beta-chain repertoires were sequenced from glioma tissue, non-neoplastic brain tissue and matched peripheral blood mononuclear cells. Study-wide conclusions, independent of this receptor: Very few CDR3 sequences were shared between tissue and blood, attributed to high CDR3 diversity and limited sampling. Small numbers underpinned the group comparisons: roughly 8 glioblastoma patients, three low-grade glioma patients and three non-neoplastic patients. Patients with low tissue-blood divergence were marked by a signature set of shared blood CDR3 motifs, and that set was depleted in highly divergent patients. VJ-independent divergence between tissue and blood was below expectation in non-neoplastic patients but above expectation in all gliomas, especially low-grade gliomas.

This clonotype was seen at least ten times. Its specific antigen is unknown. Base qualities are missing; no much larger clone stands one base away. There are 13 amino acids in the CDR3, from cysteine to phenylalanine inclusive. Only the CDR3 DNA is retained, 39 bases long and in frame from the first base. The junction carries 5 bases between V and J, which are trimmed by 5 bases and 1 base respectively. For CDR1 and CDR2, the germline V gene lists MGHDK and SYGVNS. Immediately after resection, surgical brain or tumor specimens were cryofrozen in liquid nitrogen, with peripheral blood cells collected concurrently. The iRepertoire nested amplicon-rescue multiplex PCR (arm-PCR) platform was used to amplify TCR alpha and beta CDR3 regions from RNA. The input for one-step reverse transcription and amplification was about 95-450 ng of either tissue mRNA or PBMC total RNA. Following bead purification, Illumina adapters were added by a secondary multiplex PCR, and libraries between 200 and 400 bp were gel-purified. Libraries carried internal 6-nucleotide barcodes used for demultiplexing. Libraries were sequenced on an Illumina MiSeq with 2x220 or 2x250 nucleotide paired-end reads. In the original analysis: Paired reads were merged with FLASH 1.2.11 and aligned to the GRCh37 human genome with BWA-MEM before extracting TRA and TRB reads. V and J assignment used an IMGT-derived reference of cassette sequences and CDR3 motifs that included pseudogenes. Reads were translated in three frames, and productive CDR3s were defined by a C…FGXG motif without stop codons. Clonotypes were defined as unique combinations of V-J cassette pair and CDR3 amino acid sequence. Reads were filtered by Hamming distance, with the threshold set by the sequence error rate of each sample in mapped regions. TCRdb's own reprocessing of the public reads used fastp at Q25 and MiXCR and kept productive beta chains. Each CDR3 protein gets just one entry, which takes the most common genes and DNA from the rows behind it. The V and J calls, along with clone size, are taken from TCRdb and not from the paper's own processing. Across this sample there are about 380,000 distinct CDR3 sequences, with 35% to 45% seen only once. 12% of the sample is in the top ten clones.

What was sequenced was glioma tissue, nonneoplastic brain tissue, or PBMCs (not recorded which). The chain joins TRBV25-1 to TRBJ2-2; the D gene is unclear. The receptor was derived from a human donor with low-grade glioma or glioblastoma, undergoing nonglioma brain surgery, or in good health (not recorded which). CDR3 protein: CASSNQNTGELFF. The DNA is TGTGCCAGCAGTAACCAGAACACCGGGGAGCTGTTTTTT.